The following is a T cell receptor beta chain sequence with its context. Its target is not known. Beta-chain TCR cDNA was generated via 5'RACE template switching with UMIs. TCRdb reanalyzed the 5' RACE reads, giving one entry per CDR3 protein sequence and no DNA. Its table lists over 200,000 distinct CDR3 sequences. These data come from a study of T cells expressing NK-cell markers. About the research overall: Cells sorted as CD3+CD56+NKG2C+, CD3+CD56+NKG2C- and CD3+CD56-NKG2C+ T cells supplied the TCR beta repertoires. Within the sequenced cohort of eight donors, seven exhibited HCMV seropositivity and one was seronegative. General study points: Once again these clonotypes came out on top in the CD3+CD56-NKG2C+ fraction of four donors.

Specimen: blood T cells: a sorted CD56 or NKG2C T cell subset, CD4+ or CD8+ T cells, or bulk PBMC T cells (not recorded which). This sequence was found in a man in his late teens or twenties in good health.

The CDR3 loop is CASSGEGAGEAFF. The chain carries TRBV5-1 and TRBJ1-1; with no DNA, the TCRdb D assignment of TRBD1 cannot be verified. Per the germline V gene, CDR1 is SGHRS and CDR2 is YFSETQ. CDR3 size: 13 residues.